A single sample gave rise to the 8 T cell receptor beta chains below, sequenced in a study of blood T cells in healthy people across ages. A sample-barcoded 5' primer and a J-beta primer mix were used in a second PCR of roughly 7 to 11 cycles. TCRdb re-analysed the 5' RACE reads in MiXCR, keeping a single row per CDR3 protein. The table has hundreds of thousands of distinct CDR3 sequences, around 50% seen once. The sample was blood. Receptors were obtained from an elderly woman in good health.

On this clonotype: Relative to the germline gene, one junction end is altered; a read error may explain this. The rearrangement joins TRBV12-3 or TRBV12-4 to TRBJ2-1; the match to TRBD1 covers 8 bases. This CDR3 comprises 14 residues. CDR3: CASILSRGRNEQFF. DNA for the CDR3: TGTGCCAGCATTTTAAGCAGGGGGCGAAATGAGCAGTTCTTC.

The chain is built from TRBV6-6 and TRBJ2-3; D tentatively fits TRBD1 or TRBD2 (5 bases each). The CDR3 is made up of 14 amino acids. Per the germline V gene, CDR1 is MNHNY and CDR2 is SVGAGI (reference sequence). Deletions cut 6 bases from V and 2 bases from J, with 12 bases between. The CDR3 loop is CASSLRGLTDTQYF. The CDR3 DNA is TGTGCCAGCAGCCTGAGGGGCCTCACAGATACGCAGTATTTT.

The J gene is TRBJ2-1, the V gene TRBV6-2 or TRBV6-3; no definite D call. Germline V gene data show CDR1 as MNHEY and CDR2 as SVGEGT. The CDR3 totals 12 residues. V lost 2 bases and J lost 9, with 8 bases in between. The CDR3 region has the DNA TGTGCCAGCAGTTACCCGTTCCTTGAGCAGTTCTTC. Translation: CASSYPFLEQFF.

This clonotype has a count of ten or more. The genes are TRBV25-1 and TRBJ2-5, with D possibly being TRBD1 (6 bases). V was trimmed by 6 bases and J by 3 bases, leaving 8 bases between them. The germline CDR1 and CDR2 sequences are MGHDK and SYGVNS. The CDR3 runs 12 residues. This chain's CDR3 is CASRGAKETQYF. CDR3 nucleotide sequence: TGTGCCAGCAGGGGGGCCAAAGAGACCCAGTACTTC.

Turning to this clonotype: One end of the junction does not line up with germline, which may come from a read error. The V call is TRBV14, the J call TRBJ2-3; D is ambiguous. There are 12 residues in the CDR3. CDR1 and CDR2 from the germline V gene are SGHDN and FVKESK. CDR3 in amino acids: CSSSPGPITRYF. The DNA of the CDR3 is TGTTCCAGCAGCCCTGGACCCATTACACGGTATTTT.

The gene calls are TRBV9 and TRBJ1-1, with no clear D. Trimming left V 1 base short and J 0 bases short, with 10 bases between. The germline V gene has CDR1 SGDLS and CDR2 YYNGEE. The CDR3 runs 15 residues. Here the CDR3 reads CASSVSNRLNTEAFF. The CDR3 nucleotides read TGTGCCAGCAGCGTAAGTAATCGACTGAACACTGAAGCTTTCTTT.

This clonotype was counted ten times or more. The CDR3 DNA reads as TGCAGTGCTAGTAGCGGGCTGAGCTCCTACAATGAGCAGTTCTTC. It is translated as CSASSGLSSYNEQFF. This chain joins TRBV20-1 and TRBJ2-1; 7 bases map to TRBD2. The CDR3 loop spans 15 amino acids. Per the germline V gene, CDR1 is DFQATT and CDR2 is SNEGSKA (reference sequence). The junction had 5 bases not matched to a gene; V was cut back by 3 bases and J by 0 bases.

The chain joins TRBV6-6 to TRBJ1-1, with D perhaps TRBD1 (6 bases). Germline CDR1 and CDR2: MNHNY and SVGAGI (reference sequence). The V end lost 0 bases, the J end lost 4 bases, and 15 bases lay between the germline ends. The CDR3 runs to 16 residues. CDR3: CASSYSGGLQGTEAFF. The CDR3 region has the DNA TGTGCCAGCAGTTACTCTGGGGGCCTCCAGGGCACTGAAGCTTTCTTT.